These 10 T cell receptor beta chains came from one sample sequenced in a study of CD8 T cells in ankylosing spondylitis. Each CDR3 protein gets one entry after TCRdb re-called the 5' RACE reads with MiXCR. The top ten hold under 7% of the sample, which has some 250,000 distinct CDR3 sequences, around a tenth seen once. Sequencing used blood, either unsorted or a sorted T cell fraction (not recorded which). The receptors derive from a male donor with ankylosing spondylitis or in good health (not recorded which).

This chain joins TRBV4-1 and TRBJ2-2, with D hard to call. Germline loops: CDR1 MGHRA, CDR2 YSYEKL. Trimming pared 0 bases from V and 9 bases from J, leaving 11 bases between. The CDR3 consists of 14 residues. CDR3 residues: CASSQDTSGWELFF. The DNA of the CDR3 is TGCGCCAGCAGCCAAGACACGAGTGGGTGGGAGCTGTTTTTT.

This clonotype has at least ten counts. V is TRBV5-4 and J is TRBJ1-1; the D is unclear. The length of the CDR3 is 16 residues. CDR1 and CDR2 from the germline V gene are SGHNT and YYREEE (reference sequence). Trimming pared 4 bases from V and 2 bases from J, leaving 18 bases between. The CDR3 DNA is TGTGCCAGCAGCGGGCCAGGCGCCAGCTTAAACACTGAAGCTTTCTTT. This gives the protein CASSGPGASLNTEAFF. The variable domain in full, with the rest retrieved from reference TRBV5-4 and TRBJ1-1, is ETGVTQSPTHLIKTRGQQVTLRCSSQSGHNTVSWYQQALGQGPQFIFQYYREEENGRGNFPPRFSGLQFPNYSSELNVNALELDDSALYLCASSGPGASLNTEAFFGQGTRLTVV.

At least ten counts were recorded for this clonotype. This chain uses TRBV27 with TRBJ2-3; D might be TRBD1 (5 bases). The CDR3 contains 13 residues. CDR1 is MNHEY, CDR2 SMNVEV, per germline (reference sequence). Trimming removed 1 base at V and 4 bases at J, with 6 bases between. CDR3 bases: TGTGCCAGCAGTTTATGGGGCCCAGATACGCAGTATTTT. It yields the protein CASSLWGPDTQYF.

This clonotype was seen many times. The chain couples TRBV4-1 to TRBJ2-1; 9 bases match TRBD2. CDR1 is MGHRA and CDR2 is YSYEKL in the germline V gene. The CDR3 spans 16 residues. With V trimmed by 4 bases and J by 4 bases, 8 bases remained unmatched. The CDR3 loop is CASSPMTSGRYNEQFF. In DNA form, the CDR3 reads TGCGCCAGCAGCCCAATGACTAGCGGCAGATACAATGAGCAGTTCTTC.

Ten or more counts support this clonotype. The chain has TRBV20-1 and TRBJ1-6; tentatively, D is TRBD1 (6 bases). This CDR3 region has 12 residues. CDR1 is DFQATT and CDR2 is SNEGSKA in the germline V gene (reference sequence). V lost 6 bases to trimming and J lost 7 bases, with 10 bases between them. The DNA for the CDR3 is TGCAGTGCAAGGACAGTCAATTCACCCCTCCACTTT. Translation gives CSARTVNSPLHF.

This clonotype was counted at least ten times. The genes are TRBV12-3 or TRBV12-4 and TRBJ2-2; TRBD1 is a possible D gene (5 bases). Trimming left V 9 bases short and J 8 bases short, with 13 bases between. The CDR3 has 12 amino acids. CDR3 DNA sequence: TGTGCCAGTCAGTTCGCAGGGGGGGAGCTGTTTTTT. This sequence encodes CASQFAGGELFF.

CDR3 bases: TGTGCCATCAGTGAGTCGGGTAGCGGGGCGACAGATACGCAGTATTTT. It specifies CAISESGSGATDTQYF. The J gene is TRBJ2-3, the V gene TRBV10-3; 8 nucleotides align to TRBD2. CDR3 size: 16 residues. Germline assignment: CDR1 ENHRY and CDR2 SYGVKD. The junction had 5 bases not matched to a gene; V was cut back by 0 bases and J by 3 bases.

In its sample, this clonotype was seen many times. The V and J genes are TRBV6-2 or TRBV6-3 and TRBJ2-7; D is perhaps TRBD2 (5 bases). Per the germline V gene, CDR1 is MNHEY and CDR2 is SVGEGT. This CDR3 contains 15 residues. V was cut by 6 bases and J by 7 bases, with 22 bases left in between. DNA of the CDR3: TGTGCCAGCAGGAGTGGGGAGACCGACCCCGGGGAGCAGTACTTC. Translated, it gives CASRSGETDPGEQYF.

This clonotype occurred many times. The CDR3 protein is CSVARDRGRDEQFF. In DNA form, the CDR3 reads TGCAGCGTTGCCCGGGACAGGGGGCGTGATGAGCAGTTCTTC. V gene TRBV29-1 combines with J gene TRBJ2-1; 12 bases map to TRBD1. Germline V gene data show CDR1 as SQVTM and CDR2 as ANQGSEA. V gave up 4 bases and J gave up 8 bases; unmatched junction bases: 6. The CDR3 loop spans 14 amino acids.

This clonotype was seen many times. V is TRBV5-1 and J is TRBJ1-2; D perhaps matches TRBD1 (5 bases). CDR1 and CDR2 (germline): SGHRS, YFSETQ. The CDR3 has 17 residues. Trimming cost V 3 bases and J 2 bases, with 20 bases left between them. The CDR3 DNA follows: TGCGCCAGCAGCTCCGGACCGTGGTTCGGGACCAACTATGGCTACACCTTC. This translates into CASSSGPWFGTNYGYTF. The entire variable domain, with the rest obtained from reference TRBV5-1 and TRBJ1-2, is as follows: KAGVTQTPRYLIKTRGQQVTLSCSPISGHRSVSWYQQTPGQGLQFLFEYFSETQRNKGNFPGRFSGRQFSNSRSEMNVSTLELGDSALYLCASSSGPWFGTNYGYTFGSGTRLTVV.